The 20 T cell receptor beta chains listed next were all sequenced from one sample in a study of CD8 T cells in Susac syndrome. RNA totalling roughly 0.45 to 1 ug underwent reverse transcription with random hexamers. MiXCR was run by TCRdb on the immunoSEQ multiplex PCR reads, yielding one entry per CDR3 protein. There are more than 110,000 distinct CDR3 sequences in the sample; about 95% occur only once, and more than 0.11% lies in the top ten. The sequencing input was CD4+ T cells from PBMCs. These receptors were collected from a human donor with Susac syndrome.

The chain carries TRBV7-9 and TRBJ2-3; 10 nucleotides match TRBD2. The CDR3 covers 16 residues. Unmatched junction bases numbered 6, after V lost 4 bases and J lost 2 bases. The germline V gene encodes CDR1 SEHNR and CDR2 FQNEAQ (reference sequence). The CDR3 nucleotides read TGTGCCAGCAGCTCAAAACTAGCGGGATACACAGATACGCAGTATTTT. Translating it yields CASSSKLAGYTDTQYF.

The chain employs TRBV20-1 and TRBJ2-5; possible D gene TRBD2, 6 bases. Trimming stripped 6 bases from V and 0 bases from J, with 17 bases between. The CDR3 has 15 residues. Germline CDR1 DFQATT, CDR2 SNEGSKA (reference sequence). The CDR3 DNA reads as TGCAGTGCCGCCCCCTTAGCGGCAGACCAAGAGACCCAGTACTTC. Amino acid sequence: CSAAPLAADQETQYF.

V is TRBV2 and J is TRBJ2-5, with 10 bases identical to TRBD2. This CDR3 comprises 15 residues. In germline, CDR1 is SNHLY, CDR2 FYNNEI. Losses at the gene ends were 8 bases for V and 5 bases for J; bases not matched to a gene: 11. CDR3 coding DNA: TGTGCCAGCCTATTGGAGCTAGCGGGGGTGGAGACCCAGTACTTC. Protein product: CASLLELAGVETQYF.

V is TRBV3-1 and J is TRBJ1-2; D is possibly TRBD1 (5 bases). Germline V gives CDR1 LGHDT, CDR2 YNNKEL (reference sequence). V shed 4 bases and J shed 4 bases, with 7 bases lying between them. The CDR3 is 12 amino acids. CDR3 in DNA: TGTGCCAGCAGCCGACAGACCTATGGCTACACCTTC. As protein: CASSRQTYGYTF.

V gene TRBV20-1 combines with J gene TRBJ2-5; D call uncertain. Looked up from germline, CDR1 is DFQATT and CDR2 is SNEGSKA (reference sequence). The CDR3 extends over 11 amino acids. V dropped 3 bases and J dropped 3 bases, with 5 bases sitting between them. Written as DNA, the CDR3 is TGCAGTGCTAGCGTTGAAGAGACCCAGTACTTC. Translated, it gives CSASVEETQYF.

The CDR3: CASSVGTRTDTQYF. In DNA, the CDR3 is TGTGCCAGCAGCGTAGGGACTCGGACAGATACGCAGTATTTT. The rearrangement joins TRBV11-2 to TRBJ2-3; possibly TRBD2 for D (6 bases). This CDR3 region has 14 residues. With 5 bases removed from V and 3 bases from J, the gap between germline ends came to 12 bases. Germline V gene data show CDR1 as SGHAT and CDR2 as FQNNGV. The full variable domain, with the rest looked up from reference TRBV11-2 and TRBJ2-3, is EAGVAQSPRYKIIEKRQSVAFWCNPISGHATLYWYQQILGQGPKLLIQFQNNGVVDDSQLPKDRFSAERLKGVDSTLKIQPAKLEDSAVYLCASSVGTRTDTQYFGPGTRLTVL.

This rearrangement joins TRBV3-1 to TRBJ2-5, with 15 bases lining up with TRBD2. The CDR3 has 14 residues. Germline V lookup: CDR1 LGHDT, CDR2 YNNKEL (reference sequence). Losses at the gene ends were 7 bases for V and 5 bases for J; bases not matched to a gene: 2. CDR3 nucleotide sequence: TGTGCCAGCACGGGACTAGCGGGGGGCGAGACCCAGTACTTC. Encoded protein: CASTGLAGGETQYF.

J is TRBJ2-1 and V is TRBV7-3; the D gene is possibly TRBD2 (6 bases). The ends were cut back, 5 bases at V and 2 bases at J, with 13 bases in the middle. Germline CDR1 reads SGHTA; CDR2 reads FQGTGA. This CDR3 spans 15 amino acids. This CDR3 reads CASSPGGETYNEQFF. The CDR3 nucleotides are TGTGCCAGCAGCCCCGGAGGGGAAACCTACAATGAGCAGTTCTTC. The variable domain in full, with the rest retrieved from reference TRBV7-3 and TRBJ2-1, is GAGVSQTPSNKVTEKGKYVELRCDPISGHTALYWYRQSLGQGPEFLIYFQGTGAADDSGLPNDRFFAVRPEGSVSTLKIQRTERGDSAVYLCASSPGGETYNEQFFGPGTRLTVL.

This clonotype was detected once. Germline and junction disagree at one end, which may indicate a read error. V and J are TRBV7-9 and TRBJ2-1; 7 bases match TRBD1. This CDR3 comprises 16 residues. Germline assignment: CDR1 SEHNR and CDR2 FQNEAQ (reference sequence). CDR3 nucleotide sequence: TGTGCCAGCAGCGTAGCTAGGGACAGAGTTGGCAATGAGCAGTTCTTC. Residues: CASSVARDRVGNEQFF.

V is TRBV29-1 and J is TRBJ2-1; TRBD1 or TRBD2 may be the D gene (7 bases each). The CDR3 loop spans 16 amino acids. Between the trimmed V and J ends, which lost 6 bases and 3 bases, there was a span of 21 bases. Germline values: CDR1 SQVTM, CDR2 ANQGSEA. CDR3 nucleotides: TGCAGCGTCCTACAGGGGCGGGACTACAACTACAATGAGCAGTTCTTC. This encodes CSVLQGRDYNYNEQFF.

This clonotype was seen only once. The CDR3 nucleotides are TGTGCCAGCCAGACGACAGGGTTTGCTTCGTGCACCTTC. It yields the protein CASQTTGFASCTF. The J gene is TRBJ1-2, the V gene TRBV19, with 7 bases matching TRBD1. V gave up 9 bases and J gave up 13 bases; unmatched junction bases: 17. The CDR3 loop spans 13 amino acids. Germline CDR1 LNHDA, CDR2 SQIVND (reference sequence).

This clonotype was recorded once. The chain is built from TRBV5-4 and TRBJ2-1, with TRBD2 as a possible D gene (5 bases). Trimming pared 0 bases from V and 9 bases from J, leaving 10 bases between. This CDR3 region has 13 residues. Germline V lookup: CDR1 SGHNT, CDR2 YYREEE (reference sequence). The CDR3 sequence: CASSLAGFREQFF. For the CDR3, the DNA is TGTGCCAGCAGCTTGGCGGGATTTCGTGAGCAGTTCTTC.

The chain recombines TRBV28 with TRBJ2-7; 8 bases map to TRBD1. J lost 3 bases, V lost 6 bases, and 7 bases had no gene match. CDR1 and CDR2 from the germline V gene are MDHEN and SYDVKM. The CDR3 runs to 14 residues. The CDR3 reads CASSLTGELYEQYF. CDR3 coding DNA: TGTGCCAGCAGCCTGACAGGGGAACTCTACGAGCAGTACTTC.

This chain uses TRBV7-2 with TRBJ2-5; D not resolved. The CDR3 spans 15 residues. V lost 2 bases to trimming and J lost 4 bases, with 14 bases between them. Per the germline V gene, CDR1 is SGHTA and CDR2 is FQGNSA. This CDR3 reads CASSLLWAVGETQYF. In DNA, the CDR3 is TGTGCCAGCAGCTTACTATGGGCCGTGGGAGAGACCCAGTACTTC.

The chain recombines TRBV6-2 or TRBV6-3 with TRBJ2-1; TRBD2 might be the D (6 bases). The V gene lost 5 bases and the J gene lost 9 bases, with 17 bases spanning the gap. The CDR3 loop spans 14 amino acids. Germline V CDR1 and CDR2: MNHEY, SVGEGT. CDR3: CASSIMGGVGEQFF. In nucleotides, the CDR3 is TGTGCCAGCAGTATCATGGGGGGAGTAGGTGAGCAGTTCTTC.

V usage is TRBV4-1 and J usage is TRBJ1-4, with 10 bases identical to TRBD1. With V trimmed by 1 base and J by 1 base, 6 bases remained unmatched. In germline, CDR1 is MGHRA, CDR2 YSYEKL. This CDR3 comprises 18 residues. As DNA, the CDR3 is TGCGCCAGCAGCCAAGGAGACAGGGGGCGCGTAACTAATGAAAAACTGTTTTTT. This sequence encodes CASSQGDRGRVTNEKLFF.

J is TRBJ2-1 and V is TRBV6-2 or TRBV6-3; no clear D. The CDR3 consists of 13 residues. The germline V gene encodes CDR1 MNHEY and CDR2 SVGEGT. V lost 7 bases and J 7 bases, leaving 14 bases between the germline ends. The CDR3 reads CASTFIPGNEQFF. The CDR3 coding sequence is TGTGCCAGCACTTTTATTCCCGGAAATGAGCAGTTCTTC.

The genes are TRBV19 and TRBJ1-5; 9 bases line up with TRBD1. J was trimmed by 0 bases and V by 7 bases; bases with no gene match: 13. From germline, CDR1 is LNHDA and CDR2 SQIVND (reference sequence). CDR3 length equals 18 residues. The CDR3 region is CASTMDRGRLNSNQPQHF. In nucleotides, the CDR3 is TGTGCCAGTACCATGGACAGGGGTCGCTTGAATAGCAATCAGCCCCAGCATTTT.

This chain joins TRBV20-1 and TRBJ2-5, with D maybe TRBD2 (5 bases). Germline CDR1 is DFQATT and CDR2 is SNEGSKA (reference sequence). Trimming removed 3 bases at V and 5 bases at J, with 7 bases between. The CDR3 is 11 amino acids. The CDR3: CSARGAETQYF. CDR3 sequence (DNA): TGCAGTGCTAGGGGAGCGGAGACCCAGTACTTC.

The rearrangement joins TRBV25-1 to TRBJ2-4, with D perhaps given as TRBD1 or TRBD2 (5 bases each). Germline loops: CDR1 MGHDK, CDR2 SYGVNS. This CDR3 has 13 residues. Trimming removed 2 bases at V and 6 bases at J, with 8 bases between. In DNA form, the CDR3 reads TGTGCCAGCAGTGAAGGGGCGGGAAACATTCAGTACTTC. It is translated as CASSEGAGNIQYF. The full variable domain, rest sourced from reference TRBV25-1 and TRBJ2-4, is EADIYQTPRYLVIGTGKKITLECSQTMGHDKMYWYQQDPGMELHLIHYSYGVNSTEKGDLSSESTVSRIRTEHFPLTLESARPSHTSQYLCASSEGAGNIQYFGAGTRLSVL.